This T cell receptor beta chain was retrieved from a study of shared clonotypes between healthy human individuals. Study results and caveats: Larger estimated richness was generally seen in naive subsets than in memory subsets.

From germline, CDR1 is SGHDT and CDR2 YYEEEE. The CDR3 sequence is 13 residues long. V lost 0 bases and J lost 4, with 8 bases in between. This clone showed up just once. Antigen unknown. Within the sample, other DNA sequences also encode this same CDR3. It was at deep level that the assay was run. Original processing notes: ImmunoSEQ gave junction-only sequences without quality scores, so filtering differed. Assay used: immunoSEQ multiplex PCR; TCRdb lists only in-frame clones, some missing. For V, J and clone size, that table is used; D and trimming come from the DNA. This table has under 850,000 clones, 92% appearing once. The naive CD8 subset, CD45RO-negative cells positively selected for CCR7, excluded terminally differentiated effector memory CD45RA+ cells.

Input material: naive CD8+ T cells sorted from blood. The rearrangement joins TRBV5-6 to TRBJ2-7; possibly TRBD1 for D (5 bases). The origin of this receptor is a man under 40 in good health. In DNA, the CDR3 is TGTGCCAGCAGCTTGGCCCAGGGATACGAGCAGTACTTC. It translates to CASSLAQGYEQYF.